In its sample, the clone carrying this T cell receptor beta chain was seen a few times. Antigen unknown. CDR1 MNHEY and CDR2 SVGAGI come from the germline V gene. V was trimmed by 2 bases and J by 0 bases, leaving 10 bases between them. The CDR3 is 15 amino acids. The data were obtained in a study of cytomegalovirus exposure and HLA in healthy donors. Study outcomes and limitations: Sequencing depth across donors, presence/absence analyses assumed, was roughly uniform. A later analysis found most CMV-associated TCR beta chains apparently HLA-restricted. The availability of immune exposure information extended only to CMV serostatus.

The PCR ran on 60 Vbeta and 13 Jbeta primers. The assay was immunoSEQ multiplex PCR, and TCRdb's table has in-frame clones only and misses some. The data show over 150,000 clones, with 75% to 90% seen just once and around 2.3% held by the top ten. The sequence derives from a male donor in good health and CMV-seronegative. This chain links TRBV6-5 with TRBJ1-1; D call uncertain. The sequencing input was PBMCs. The CDR3 loop is CASSYGAEMNTEAFF. The CDR3 DNA reads TGTGCCAGCAGTTACGGAGCAGAAATGAACACTGAAGCTTTCTTT.